The 19 T cell receptor beta chains listed next were all sequenced from one sample in a study of cytomegalovirus exposure and HLA in healthy donors. PCR used 60 Vbeta primers and 13 Jbeta primers. Clones were sequenced by immunoSEQ multiplex PCR, and TCRdb holds only the in-frame ones, with some missing. Among 100,000 to 150,000 clones listed, just under 75% were seen once. Sequenced input: PBMCs. The receptors originated from a man in his sixties in good health and CMV-seropositive.

V gene TRBV19 combines with J gene TRBJ2-2; D unclear. V was shortened by 1 base and J by 2 bases, with 5 bases between the two germline ends. From germline, CDR1 is LNHDA and CDR2 SQIVND (reference sequence). This CDR3 spans 14 amino acids. The CDR3 DNA sequence: TGTGCCAGTAGTATAGGCAGTAACACCGGGGAGCTGTTTTTT. Its protein is CASSIGSNTGELFF.

This chain links TRBV6-4 with TRBJ1-5; D gene unclear. Trimming took off 8 bases at V and 2 bases at J, with 10 bases between the two ends. This CDR3 region has 13 residues. The germline V gene has CDR1 MRHNA and CDR2 SNTAGT. CDR3 DNA: TGTGCCAGCGCCCGAGAAGGCAATCAGCCCCAGCATTTT. This encodes CASAREGNQPQHF.

The rearrangement joins TRBV19 to TRBJ1-5; D is possibly TRBD1 (5 bases). The CDR3 runs to 15 residues. The V gene lost 4 bases and the J gene lost 5 bases, with 15 bases spanning the gap. Germline CDR1 reads LNHDA; CDR2 reads SQIVND (reference sequence). DNA for the CDR3: TGTGCCAGTAGTACTTTCTTGGGGCAGGATCAGCCCCAGCATTTT. It specifies CASSTFLGQDQPQHF.

The chain uses TRBV2 and TRBJ2-1, with 9 positions matching TRBD1. Germline CDR1 SNHLY, CDR2 FYNNEI. V lost 7 bases to trimming and J lost 10 bases; unmatched junction nucleotides: 14. The CDR3 totals 15 residues. CDR3 region: CASKGGTGTLREQFF. CDR3 DNA: TGTGCCAGCAAGGGCGGGACAGGGACCCTCCGGGAGCAGTTCTTC.

This sequence joins TRBV28 and TRBJ2-1; 8 bases fit TRBD1. Germline-derived CDR1 and CDR2 are MDHEN and SYDVKM. V trimming: 2 bases; J trimming: 9 bases; junction bases outside the gene matches: 6. CDR3 size: 14 residues. In DNA, the CDR3 is TGTGCCAGCAGTTTAGGTGCAGGGGGCCGTGAGCAGTTCTTC. Residues: CASSLGAGGREQFF.

The sample holds one count of this clone. This chain joins TRBV19 and TRBJ1-4, with 8 nucleotides matching TRBD1. Trimming took 6 bases from V and 8 from J; bases not matched to a gene: 5. This CDR3 has 13 residues. The germline V gene has CDR1 LNHDA and CDR2 SQIVND (reference sequence). CDR3 sequence (DNA): TGTGCCAGTAGCCAGGACAGGGAGGAAAAACTGTTTTTT. This encodes CASSQDREEKLFF. The whole variable domain, remainder taken from reference TRBV19 and TRBJ1-4, is DGGITQSPKYLFRKEGQNVTLSCEQNLNHDAMYWYRQDPGQGLRLIYYSQIVNDFQKGDIAEGYSVSREKKESFPLTVTSAQKNPTAFYLCASSQDREEKLFFGSGTQLSVL.

This chain joins TRBV9 and TRBJ2-2, with 10 positions matching TRBD2. The CDR3 is 17 residues long. CDR1 and CDR2 from the germline V gene are SGDLS and YYNGEE. With 4 bases clipped from V and 0 bases from J, the junction kept 6 bases outside the gene matches. The CDR3 sequence is CASSRSGGATNTGELFF. As DNA, the CDR3 is TGTGCCAGCAGCCGGAGCGGGGGGGCAACGAACACCGGGGAGCTGTTTTTT.

This clone showed up just once. V gene TRBV18 combines with J gene TRBJ1-2; D unresolved. CDR1 and CDR2 from the germline V gene are KGHSH and LQKENI. The V end lost 0 bases, the J end lost 4 bases, and 15 bases lay between the germline ends. The CDR3 is 16 amino acids. CDR3 region: CASSPPDARGGYGYTF. In nucleotides, the CDR3 is TGTGCCAGCTCACCACCCGACGCTCGGGGTGGCTATGGCTACACCTTC.

This chain joins TRBV5-6 and TRBJ1-2; TRBD1 agrees at 7 bases. Trimming removed 5 bases from V and 6 bases from J; junction bases left unmatched: 7. In germline, CDR1 is SGHDT, CDR2 YYEEEE. CDR3 length: 13 residues. CDR3 nucleotides: TGTGCCAGCAGACAAGGGACAGCAGATGGCTACACCTTC. Its translation: CASRQGTADGYTF.

In regard to this clone: Distinct nucleotide sequences in the sample also encode this CDR3. This sequence joins TRBV7-9 and TRBJ1-2, with 7 bases identical to TRBD1. V shed 5 bases, J shed 4 bases, and the junction held 4 bases outside the gene matches. Germline V lookup: CDR1 SEHNR, CDR2 FQNEAQ (reference sequence). The CDR3 is 13 amino acids. The CDR3 region is CASSPGTAYGYTF. In DNA form, the CDR3 reads TGTGCCAGCAGCCCTGGGACAGCCTATGGCTACACCTTC.

This chain links TRBV5-5 with TRBJ2-3; no definite D call. The germline gives CDR1 SGHKS, CDR2 YYEKEE (reference sequence). The CDR3 is 17 residues long. V was clipped by 0 bases and J by 0 bases, with 14 bases between them. The CDR3 DNA sequence: TGTGCCAGCAGCTTGGGGTTCGAGCACCCTAGCACAGATACGCAGTATTTT. Protein product: CASSLGFEHPSTDTQYF.

The CDR3 coding sequence is TGTGCCAGCAGCTTGAAGGGGGCCGATGGCTACACCTTC. This encodes CASSLKGADGYTF. The chain links TRBV5-6 to TRBJ1-2; 7 nucleotides align to TRBD1. Trimming took 1 base from V and 6 from J; bases not matched to a gene: 3. Germline V CDR1 and CDR2: SGHDT, YYEEEE. This CDR3 spans 13 amino acids.

The chain has TRBV30 and TRBJ2-7; TRBD1 agrees at 8 bases. The germline CDR1 and CDR2 sequences are GTSNPN and SVGIG (reference sequence). The ends lost 6 bases at V and 4 bases at J; junction bases unmatched: 8. The CDR3 spans 13 residues. DNA of the CDR3: TGTGCCTGTACACAGGGGGATATTTACGAGCAGTACTTC. It encodes CACTQGDIYEQYF.

This clone has a single count. The gene calls are TRBV5-1 and TRBJ1-5; 9 nucleotides align to TRBD1. This CDR3 is built from 15 residues. The J segment lost 4 bases and the V segment lost 3 bases, leaving 5 bases of the junction unmatched. In germline, CDR1 is SGHRS, CDR2 YFSETQ. As DNA, the CDR3 is TGCGCCAGCAGCTATGGGGGGACAGGGAATCAGCCCCAGCATTTT. This translates into CASSYGGTGNQPQHF.

The rearrangement uses TRBV6-6 and TRBJ1-4, with D perhaps matching TRBD1 (5 bases). The germline V gene encodes CDR1 MNHNY and CDR2 SVGAGI (reference sequence). The CDR3 covers 15 residues. V lost 8 bases and J lost 5, with 18 bases in between. The CDR3, as DNA: TGTGCCAGCCGACCGGGGAGGGGCAGAAATGAAAAACTGTTTTTT. It yields the protein CASRPGRGRNEKLFF.

V and J are TRBV6-1 and TRBJ2-2; D may be TRBD1 (6 bases). The CDR3 has 14 amino acids. Germline CDR1 reads MNHNS; CDR2 reads SASEGT. V gave up 7 bases and J gave up 6 bases, with 15 bases separating them. CDR3 sequence reads: CASNGGGWAGELFF. The CDR3 DNA sequence: TGTGCCAGCAATGGGGGCGGATGGGCCGGGGAGCTGTTTTTT.

This clone was detected once. The genes are TRBV7-8 and TRBJ2-3; 7 positions match TRBD1. Germline V gene lookup returns CDR1 SGHVS and CDR2 FQNEAQ. The CDR3 consists of 16 residues. Trimming cost V 5 bases and J 6 bases; bases outside gene matches: 14. The CDR3 reads CASSGRTGPSSDTQYF. The CDR3 DNA reads TGTGCCAGCAGCGGCCGGACAGGACCCTCATCCGATACGCAGTATTTT.

The chain uses TRBV6-4 and TRBJ2-1; weak D call: TRBD2 (5 bases). This CDR3 is 15 amino acids long. In germline, CDR1 is MRHNA, CDR2 SNTAGT. Trimming cost V 0 bases and J 7 bases, with 13 bases left between them. The DNA of the CDR3 is TGTGCCAGCAGTGACTCAGGGAGACCCATAAATGAGCAGTTCTTC. Amino acid sequence: CASSDSGRPINEQFF.

The rearrangement uses TRBV29-1 and TRBJ1-1, with D possibly matching TRBD1 (5 bases). This CDR3 comprises 11 residues. V lost 4 bases, J lost 5 bases, and 8 bases lay in between. Germline V CDR1 and CDR2: SQVTM, ANQGSEA. The CDR3 DNA follows: TGCAGCGTTGCCCGGGGGACTGAAGCTTTCTTT. Its translation: CSVARGTEAFF.